What follows is one T cell receptor beta chain and its context. This clonotype was picked up many times. This receptor's antigen is unknown. The sample holds no much larger clone one base away, and base qualities are not on file. Sequenced on an Illumina HiSeq 1500. Starting from the raw public reads, TCRdb applied fastp trimming at Q25, assembled clones with MiXCR and retained in-frame beta chains. Every entry covers one CDR3 protein and lists the most common genes and DNA from its rows. Counted in this sample were some 920,000 distinct CDR3 sequences; approximately 31% of them appeared once. The leading ten clones occupy 10% to 15% of the sample. In light of the paper, this sample's treatment or condition label describes: in vitro stimulation with specific CMV peptide epitopes to enrich CMV-specific T cells. This entry comes from a study of T cell repertoires in cytomegalovirus infection (dated by TCRdb to the late 2010s). Regarding the research as a whole: Recently identified HLA-C-restricted CMV epitopes, whose presentation resists viral immunomodulation, were targeted by peptide stimulations together with well-studied HLA-B-restricted epitopes. Donor HLA type was relevant to the analysis, as public TCR beta signatures indicated carriage of CMV infection together with the matching HLA type.

Results the study describes overall, beyond this receptor: Cumulative frequency of public TCR beta family members discriminated carriers of CMV infection plus the relevant HLA type in this cohort and an independent approximately 370-donor cohort. In the ex vivo response, HLA-C-restricted CMV-specific TCR beta clonotypes were dominant, and in two of eight donors the single most frequent clonotype came from this HLA-C-restricted group.

Sequencing was performed on cultured CD8+ T cells from PBMCs, taken from culture after CMV antigen stimulation. The clonotype originates from a human donor in good health (CMV status not recorded). Some clones in this sample may be carry-over from other donors' samples.

The CDR3 reads CASSYSTGGSYGYTF. The sequenced DNA: TGTGCCAGCAGCTACTCAACAGGGGGCTCCTATGGCTACACCTTC. The chain is encoded by TRBV7-2 joined to TRBJ1-2, with 9 junctional bases fitting TRBD1. V trim: 4 bases; J trim: 4 bases; unmatched bases: 7. Counted from cysteine to phenylalanine, this CDR3 has 15 amino acids. Of the read, only the CDR3 DNA is kept; its 45 bases are in frame from base 1. Via the germline V gene, CDR1 is SGHTA and CDR2 FQGNSA.